This T cell receptor beta chain was sequenced during a study of identical twins. TCRdb ran MiXCR on the 5' RACE reads and lists one entry per CDR3 protein. The sample shows a few hundred thousand distinct CDR3 sequences, about 11% of them seen only once. Germline V gene sequence: CDR1 KGHSH, CDR2 LQKENI. The length of the CDR3 is 16 residues. Trimming removed 2 bases at V and 1 base at J, with 14 bases between. Only healthy Caucasians were enrolled as donors. This clonotype was recorded many times. The genes are TRBV18 and TRBJ2-5, with D tentatively TRBD1 (6 bases). The sequencing input was memory T cells sorted from blood. This receptor was taken from a man aged 45-65 years in good health. Here the CDR3 DNA reads TGTGCCAGCTCACCAAATTCGAACAGGGTCCAAGAGACCCAGTACTTC. This encodes CASSPNSNRVQETQYF.